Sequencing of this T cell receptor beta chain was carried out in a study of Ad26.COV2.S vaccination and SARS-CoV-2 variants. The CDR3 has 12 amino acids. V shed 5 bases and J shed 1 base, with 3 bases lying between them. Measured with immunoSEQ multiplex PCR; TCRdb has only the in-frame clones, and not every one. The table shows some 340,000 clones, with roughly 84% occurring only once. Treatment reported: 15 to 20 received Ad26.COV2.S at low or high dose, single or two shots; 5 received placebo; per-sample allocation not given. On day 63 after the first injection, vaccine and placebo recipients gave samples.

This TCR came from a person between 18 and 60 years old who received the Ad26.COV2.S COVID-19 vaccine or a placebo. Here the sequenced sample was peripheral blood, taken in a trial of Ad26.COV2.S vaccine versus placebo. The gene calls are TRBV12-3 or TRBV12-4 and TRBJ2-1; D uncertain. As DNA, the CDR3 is TGTGCCAGCAGTGAATCCTACAATGAGCAGTTCTTC. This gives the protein CASSESYNEQFF.